This entry describes one TCR beta chain. The data originate from a study of cytomegalovirus exposure and HLA in healthy donors. PCR used 60 Vbeta primers and 13 Jbeta primers. The method was immunoSEQ multiplex PCR; TCRdb's version includes in-frame clones alone and lacks a portion of them. The sample consists of over 150,000 clones, approximately 80% of them appearing once. Germline V gene sequence: CDR1 MDHEN, CDR2 SYDVKM. V dropped 8 bases and J dropped 2 bases, with 16 bases sitting between them. This CDR3 has 14 amino acids. This chain connects TRBV28 to TRBJ2-7; maybe TRBD1 (6 bases). Material for sequencing was PBMCs. The clonotype was recovered from a woman aged 25 to 39 in good health and CMV-seropositive. The CDR3 reads CASRTSGEPYEQYF. For the CDR3, the DNA is TGTGCCAGCCGTACATCAGGGGAGCCCTACGAGCAGTACTTC.